This T cell receptor (beta chain) appears in the sequencing data of a study of PD-L1 blockade in urothelial cancer (dated by TCRdb to between 2016 and 2019). Notes on the research overall: Therapy was started in 2014 for all patients, and atezolizumab 1,200 mg was administered intravenously every 3 weeks. About 85% of the 29 patients were identified as males with urothelial cancer of bladder origin, and a prior smoking history was reported by 18 of 29 patients. An ECOG performance status of 0 or 1 was recorded for the patients, and 0 to 3 prior chemotherapy regimens had been received by the patients. Blood samples were analyzed at 3 weeks after treatment start (second dose) and at 6 weeks after treatment start. Blood samples gave a median of about 150,000 T cells and 88,000 or so unique TCRs, with a median clonality of around 0.08. The study, an exploratory multi-omic analysis, examined somatic, immune and clinical correlates of response to PD-L1 blockade with atezolizumab in urothelial cancer. Pretreatment tumor samples and matched peripheral blood, collected serially before and after atezolizumab treatment, underwent TCR sequencing. Durable clinical benefit meant progression-free survival longer than 6 months, and TCR features were also tested against progression-free and overall survival. In the same patients who had TCR sequencing, pretreatment tumors also underwent whole exome sequencing and RNA sequencing. Durable clinical benefit was achieved by nine patients but not by the remaining 20. Twenty-nine patients had pretreatment blood TCR-seq, 24 had at least one posttreatment blood collection, and 24 had tumor TCR-seq.

As to this clone: It has no known antigen specificity. Base qualities are missing; no much larger clone stands one base away.

In light of the paper, this sample's time point label describes: pretreatment peripheral blood. A cohort of 25 to 35 patients with locally advanced or metastatic urothelial carcinoma, treated at Memorial Sloan Kettering on a trial protocol, was included. Peripheral blood mononuclear cells were collected pretreatment and during treatment, at between 1 and 8 total time points per patient. The Qiagen DNeasy Blood extraction kit was used to purify genomic DNA from total PBMCs and tumor samples. PBMCs were collected pretreatment and during treatment and were isolated and stored as previously described. Overall results and qualifications from the work: Small sample size (n of about 30) and many exploratory analyses mean the results are intended to be hypothesis-generating. At 3 weeks after the start of treatment, tumor-associated TCR clones in peripheral blood had expanded more in patients with durable benefit (n of about 20, p = 0.022). A pretreatment peripheral blood TCR clonality below the median was linked to improved progression-free and overall survival.

Each PCR received spiked-in synthetic TCR analog templates so that absolute template abundance could be estimated from read counts. The immunoSEQ assay was used to amplify TCRbeta CDR3 regions from genomic DNA with bias-controlled V and J gene primers. Sequencing of rearranged TCRbeta segments was performed at approximately 20X coverage. Under the source paper's analysis protocol: Clustering was used to correct sequencing errors, and CDR3s were annotated against IMGT so that V, D and J genes could be assigned. Downstream analyses used only productive TCRbeta rearrangements and left out out-of-frame or stop-codon sequences. Clonality was calculated as one minus the Shannon entropy normalized by the log of the number of unique productive sequences. Clones differing between time points or between blood and tumor were identified by Fisher's exact test with Benjamini-Hochberg correction at adjusted p below 0.01. The table comes from immuneACCESS by way of TCRdb, which keeps in-frame sequences with V and J called. Part of the clones is missing from these tables; in studies checked, under half for an unresolved V gene and the rest for unknown reasons. For V, J and clone size, that table is used; D and trimming come from the DNA. Across this sample there are about 130,000 clones, with roughly 80% seen only once. The top ten hold 2.5% to 4% of the sample.

The sequence derives from a man in his forties or fifties with urothelial cancer. Material: PBMCs, obtained around atezolizumab (anti-PD-L1) treatment.

The DNA reads TGTGCCAGCTCCTTGGGACAGGGGGAGCCCCAGCATTTT. This sequence encodes CASSLGQGEPQHF. The chain joins TRBV18 to TRBJ1-5, with TRBD1 matching 11 junction bases. From the germline V gene, CDR1 is KGHSH and CDR2 is LQKENI. Trimming leaves V shorter by 6 bases and J shorter by 8 bases, with the junction holding 3 bases beyond the gene matches. There are 13 amino acids in the CDR3, from cysteine to phenylalanine inclusive. Left in the record is the CDR3 DNA by itself, 39 bases read in frame from the first base.